This T cell receptor (beta chain) was identified in a study of blood T cell repertoires in COVID-19. Study-wide context: COVID-19 samples collected from the United States, Italy and Spain covered acute and convalescent phases. T cells, B-cell-depleted T cells, or PBMCs supplied cDNA or gDNA.

Trimming cost V 1 base and J 7 bases; bases outside gene matches: 15. This CDR3 is 18 amino acids long. Per germline, CDR1 SGHVS and CDR2 FQNEAQ. Original analysis: By means of reference gene primer amplification, nucleated cell counts were estimated. This table comes from immunoSEQ multiplex PCR, and its TCRdb copy is limited to in-frame clones, with some not included. That table furnishes V, J and clone size, whereas the DNA furnished D and trimming. The top ten clones hold approximately 2.9% of a sample with hundreds of thousands of clones, around nine tenths of them seen once. The clonotype was recovered from a man between 60 and 70 years old with acute or convalescent COVID-19. Material: peripheral blood. This chain joins TRBV7-8 and TRBJ2-1; 8 bases agree with TRBD1. The CDR3 protein is CASSLELIAGQGANEQFF. For the CDR3, the DNA is TGTGCCAGCAGCTTAGAACTGATCGCAGGCCAGGGGGCGAATGAGCAGTTCTTC.